This T cell receptor (beta chain) was retrieved from a study of shared T cell receptors in the human thymus (dated by TCRdb to the early 2020s). For context, the study as a whole: The study examined how the human thymus generates shared, self-reactive T-cell receptor alpha chains.

A few counts support this clone. Its antigen is unknown. Base-call qualities are not available, and no considerably larger clone is one nucleotide away. The protocol used for the library was the immunoSEQ multiplex PCR assay. What TCRdb holds here is the immuneACCESS table cut down to in-frame rearrangements. Part of the clones is not present; checked against another copy, under half of the missing clones reflect an unresolved V gene, and the others are unexplained. In this sample the table shows roughly 710,000 clones, approximately 85% of which occur a single time. More than 0.008% of the sample belongs to the ten largest clones. From V the trimming removes 1 base and from J it removes 2 bases, while the gene matches leave 3 bases of the junction unaccounted for. CDR1 SQVTM and CDR2 ANQGSEA are derived from the germline V gene. CDR3 length: 15 amino acids, cysteine to phenylalanine. Just CDR3 DNA is preserved here, 45 bases in frame from base 1.

The sample was also linked to a second study, of human thymus T cells. Taken from the second paper: In Finland, the donors were immunologically healthy infants who were having open corrective cardiac surgery for congenital heart defects. The thymus tissue came from surgical resects taken out during corrective cardiac surgery. Both the thymic and the peripheral blood repertoires appeared to show biased V and J gene segment usage. Highly overlapping thymic TCR repertoires among unrelated individuals were reported in the related research. TCR alpha and beta repertoires from roughly eight infant thymus samples and four related peripheral blood samples were characterized in the study. Donor ages ranged from roughly 6 to 250 days, and the cohort comprised roughly six male and two female infants. Thymocytes were released mechanically from tissue and stored at -70 °C as pellets of roughly 9.5-31 million cells. A QIAsymphony instrument was used to extract genomic DNA from frozen cell pellets. The immunoSEQ multiplex PCR assay was used to amplify the TCRB and TCRAD loci from a standardized amount of quality-controlled genomic DNA. The V(D)J region was spanned by amplicons of a length sufficient to cover the CDR3 and to identify V and J genes. Amplicon sequencing was performed on an Illumina platform through the commercial immunoSEQ service. Primer bias and sequencing errors were corrected as previously described, and TCRAD and TCRB definitions were based on the IMGT database. The repertoires were analysed using immunoSEQ Analyzer 3.0 and VDJTools for basic statistics, V/J segment usage, diversity estimates, rarefaction and pairwise overlap. Diversity was estimated with Chao1, ChaoE, Efron-Thisted, Shannon and inverse Simpson indices, and also on datasets down-sampled to the smallest sample. Repertoire overlap was determined by strict matching of CDR3 nucleotide sequence, V gene and J gene, and Jaccard-based multidimensional scaling clustering was applied. On average, about 800,000 unique TCRB clonotypes were obtained from thymus samples, compared with roughly 89,000 from blood samples.

This clonotype was sampled from a girl less than two years old with a congenital heart defect. Donor details come from another sample of the same person, matched by shared clones. The sample was thymocytes. The rearrangement combines TRBV29-1 with TRBJ2-3; 10 central bases correspond to TRBD2. CDR3 protein: CSVEGLAGYTDTQYF. The DNA sequence reads TGCAGCGTTGAAGGACTAGCGGGCTACACAGATACGCAGTATTTT.